This T cell receptor (beta chain) was observed in a study of blood T cell repertoires in COVID-19. The participants were between roughly 18 and 100 years old and came from some 23 US areas. Profiled with immunoSEQ multiplex PCR; TCRdb holds only in-frame clones, not every one. Seen here are roughly 430,000 clones, 70% to 90% observed once, and the top ten hold approximately 2%. The trim removed 4 bases at V and 4 bases at J, leaving 10 bases unmatched. There are 15 residues in the CDR3. CDR1 is SGHRS and CDR2 is YFSETQ in the germline V gene. The sequence was collected from a woman between 35 and 50 years old with acute COVID-19. The source material was PBMCs or T cells enriched from blood (not recorded which). The J gene is TRBJ1-2, the V gene TRBV5-1, with 7 nucleotides matching TRBD1. DNA for the CDR3: TGCGCCAGCAGCCCAACAGGGGCTGTAGGCTATGGCTACACCTTC. Translation: CASSPTGAVGYGYTF. Full variable domain (rest looked up from reference TRBV5-1 and TRBJ1-2): KAGVTQTPRYLIKTRGQQVTLSCSPISGHRSVSWYQQTPGQGLQFLFEYFSETQRNKGNFPGRFSGRQFSNSRSEMNVSTLELGDSALYLCASSPTGAVGYGYTFGSGTRLTVV.